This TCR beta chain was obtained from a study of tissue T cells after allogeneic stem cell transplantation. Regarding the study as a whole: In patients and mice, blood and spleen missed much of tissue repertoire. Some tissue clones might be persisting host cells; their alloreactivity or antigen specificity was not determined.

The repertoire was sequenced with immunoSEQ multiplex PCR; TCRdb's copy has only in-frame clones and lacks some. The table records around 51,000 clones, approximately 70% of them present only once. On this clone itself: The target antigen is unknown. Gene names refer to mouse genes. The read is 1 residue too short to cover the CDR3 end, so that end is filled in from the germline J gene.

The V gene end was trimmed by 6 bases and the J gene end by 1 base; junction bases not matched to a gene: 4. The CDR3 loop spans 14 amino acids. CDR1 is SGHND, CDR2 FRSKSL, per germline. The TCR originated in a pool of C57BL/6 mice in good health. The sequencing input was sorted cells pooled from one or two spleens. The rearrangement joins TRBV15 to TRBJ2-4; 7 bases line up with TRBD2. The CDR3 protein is CASRRLGGQNTLYF. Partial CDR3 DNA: TGTGCCAGCAGGCGACTGGGCGGTCAAAACACCTTGTAC.